By share, the clone carrying this T cell receptor (beta chain) ranks as large. The sample is drawn from a study of early stage breast cancer tumors. The data were produced by immunoSEQ multiplex PCR, yet TCRdb's version contains in-frame clones alone and is incomplete. The table has around 5,000 clones, roughly two thirds seen once. Germline trimming cut 1 base from V and 7 bases from J; bases unmatched to any gene: 9. Germline assignment: CDR1 SEHNR and CDR2 FQNEAQ (reference sequence). The CDR3 runs 16 residues. The sample taken for sequencing was breast tumor tissue. This chain connects TRBV7-9 to TRBJ1-2, with TRBD1 identical over 10 bases. The TCR comes from a person aged 45 to 59 with breast cancer. The DNA for the CDR3 is TGTGCCAGCAGCTTAGACCCGGGACAGGGGCCTTCTGGCTACACCTTC. As protein: CASSLDPGQGPSGYTF.